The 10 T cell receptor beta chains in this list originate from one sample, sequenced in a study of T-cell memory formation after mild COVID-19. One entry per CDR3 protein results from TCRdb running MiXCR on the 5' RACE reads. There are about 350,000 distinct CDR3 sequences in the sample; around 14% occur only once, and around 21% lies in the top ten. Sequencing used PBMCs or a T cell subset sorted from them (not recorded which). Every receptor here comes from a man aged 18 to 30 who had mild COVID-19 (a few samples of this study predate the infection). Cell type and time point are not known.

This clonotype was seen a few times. CDR3 residues: CASSLVAGEKTQYF. The CDR3 nucleotides read TGTGCCAGCAGCTTAGTCGCGGGGGAGAAGACCCAGTACTTC. This chain links TRBV7-2 with TRBJ2-5; 7 positions agree with TRBD2. V was clipped by 1 base and J by 6 bases; unmatched bases: 5. The CDR3 contains 14 residues. CDR1 and CDR2 from the germline V gene are SGHTA and FQGNSA. The full variable domain, with the rest looked up from reference TRBV7-2 and TRBJ2-5, is GAGVSQSPSNKVTEKGKDVELRCDPISGHTALYWYRQSLGQGLEFLIYFQGNSAPDKSGLPSDRFSAERTGGSVSTLTIQRTQQEDSAVYLCASSLVAGEKTQYFGPGTRLLVL.

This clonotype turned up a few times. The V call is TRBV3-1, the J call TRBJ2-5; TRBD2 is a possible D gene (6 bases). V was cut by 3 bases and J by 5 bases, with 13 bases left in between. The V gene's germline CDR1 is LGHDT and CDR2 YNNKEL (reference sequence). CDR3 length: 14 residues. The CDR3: CASSQGLLRETQYF. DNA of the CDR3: TGTGCCAGCAGCCAGGGACTCCTGCGGGAGACCCAGTACTTC.

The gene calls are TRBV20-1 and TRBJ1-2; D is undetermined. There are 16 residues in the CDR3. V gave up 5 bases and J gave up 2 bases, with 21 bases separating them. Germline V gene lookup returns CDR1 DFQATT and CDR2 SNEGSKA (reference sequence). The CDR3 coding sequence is TGCAGTGCTCCCCGGGTGGCGGGCAGGATGAACTATGGCTACACCTTC. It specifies CSAPRVAGRMNYGYTF.

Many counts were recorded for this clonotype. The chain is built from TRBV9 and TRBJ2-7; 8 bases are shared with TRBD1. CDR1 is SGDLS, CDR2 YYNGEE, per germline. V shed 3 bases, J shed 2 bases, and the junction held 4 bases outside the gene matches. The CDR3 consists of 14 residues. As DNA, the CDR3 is TGTGCCAGCAGCGGAGGACAGGGCCCCTACGAGCAGTACTTC. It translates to CASSGGQGPYEQYF.

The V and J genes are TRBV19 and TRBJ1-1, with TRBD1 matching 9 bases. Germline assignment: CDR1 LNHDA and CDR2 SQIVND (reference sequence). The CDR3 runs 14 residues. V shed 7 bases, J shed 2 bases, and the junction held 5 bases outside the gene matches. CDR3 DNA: TGTGCCAGTATAAACAGGGGGCTAAACACTGAAGCTTTCTTT. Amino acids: CASINRGLNTEAFF.

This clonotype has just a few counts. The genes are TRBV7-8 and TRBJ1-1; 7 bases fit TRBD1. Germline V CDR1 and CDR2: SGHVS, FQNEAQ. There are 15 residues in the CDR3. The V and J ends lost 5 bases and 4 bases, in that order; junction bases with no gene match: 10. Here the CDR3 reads CASSQDRVGSTEAFF. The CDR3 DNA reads TGTGCCAGCAGCCAAGACAGGGTCGGAAGCACTGAAGCTTTCTTT.

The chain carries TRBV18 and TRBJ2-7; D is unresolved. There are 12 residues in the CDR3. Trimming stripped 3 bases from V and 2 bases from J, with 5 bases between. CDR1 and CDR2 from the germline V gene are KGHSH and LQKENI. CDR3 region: CASSPEPYEQYF. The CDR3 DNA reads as TGTGCCAGCTCACCTGAACCCTACGAGCAGTACTTC.

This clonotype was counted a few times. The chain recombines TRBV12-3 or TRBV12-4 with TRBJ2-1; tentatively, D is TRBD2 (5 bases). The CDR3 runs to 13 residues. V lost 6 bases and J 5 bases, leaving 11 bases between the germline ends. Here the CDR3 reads CASRRPGNNEQFF. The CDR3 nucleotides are TGTGCCAGCAGAAGACCGGGAAACAATGAGCAGTTCTTC.

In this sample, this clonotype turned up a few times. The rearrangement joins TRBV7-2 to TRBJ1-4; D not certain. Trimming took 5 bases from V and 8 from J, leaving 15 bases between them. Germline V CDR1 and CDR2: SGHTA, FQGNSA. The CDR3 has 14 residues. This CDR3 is CASSPYWLGEKLFF. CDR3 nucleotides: TGTGCCAGCAGCCCCTATTGGTTAGGGGAAAAACTGTTTTTT.

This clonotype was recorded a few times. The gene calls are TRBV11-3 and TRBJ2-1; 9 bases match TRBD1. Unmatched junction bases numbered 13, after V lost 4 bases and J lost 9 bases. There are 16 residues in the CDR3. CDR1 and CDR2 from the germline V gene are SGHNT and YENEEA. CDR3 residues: CASSSRTGVGGTEQFF. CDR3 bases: TGTGCCAGCAGCTCCCGGACAGGGGTAGGTGGGACTGAGCAGTTCTTC.